Here is one T cell receptor beta chain with its context. This record comes from a study of T cells in Graves' hyperthyroidism and ophthalmopathy. Trimming left V 0 bases short and J 0 bases short, with 9 bases between. CDR1 is KGHSH, CDR2 LQKENI, per germline. CDR3 length equals 16 residues. There were TCR beta CDR3 regions amplified from RNA transcripts. RT-PCR in the first round (using the HTBI primer set) targeted the TCR CDR3. TCRdb recomputed calls from the multiplex PCR reads with MiXCR, one row per CDR3 protein. The data show approximately 300,000 distinct CDR3 sequences, with 15% to 20% seen just once and 55% to 60% held by the top ten.

The TCR sequence derives from a woman aged 55-69 years with Graves' ophthalmopathy. Sequencing used blood. The chain couples TRBV18 to TRBJ1-5, with D unresolved. The CDR3 region has the DNA TGTGCCAGCTCACCACCAGGACCAATTAGCAATCAGCCCCAGCATTTT. This gives the protein CASSPPGPISNQPQHF.